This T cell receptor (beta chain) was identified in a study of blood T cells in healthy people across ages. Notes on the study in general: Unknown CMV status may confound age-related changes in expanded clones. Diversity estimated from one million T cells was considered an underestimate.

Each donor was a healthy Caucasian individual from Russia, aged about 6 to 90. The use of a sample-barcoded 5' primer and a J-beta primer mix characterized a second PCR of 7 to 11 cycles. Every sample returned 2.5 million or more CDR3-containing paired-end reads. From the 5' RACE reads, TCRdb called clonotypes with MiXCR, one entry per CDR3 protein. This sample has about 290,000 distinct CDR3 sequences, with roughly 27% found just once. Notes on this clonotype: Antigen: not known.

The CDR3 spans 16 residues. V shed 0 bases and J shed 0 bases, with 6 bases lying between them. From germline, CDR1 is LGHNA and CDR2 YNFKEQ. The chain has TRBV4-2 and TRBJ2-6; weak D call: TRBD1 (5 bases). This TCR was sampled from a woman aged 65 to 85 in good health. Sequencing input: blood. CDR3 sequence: CASSQDQGSGANVLTF. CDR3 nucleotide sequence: TGTGCCAGCAGCCAAGATCAGGGCTCTGGGGCCAACGTCCTGACTTTC.